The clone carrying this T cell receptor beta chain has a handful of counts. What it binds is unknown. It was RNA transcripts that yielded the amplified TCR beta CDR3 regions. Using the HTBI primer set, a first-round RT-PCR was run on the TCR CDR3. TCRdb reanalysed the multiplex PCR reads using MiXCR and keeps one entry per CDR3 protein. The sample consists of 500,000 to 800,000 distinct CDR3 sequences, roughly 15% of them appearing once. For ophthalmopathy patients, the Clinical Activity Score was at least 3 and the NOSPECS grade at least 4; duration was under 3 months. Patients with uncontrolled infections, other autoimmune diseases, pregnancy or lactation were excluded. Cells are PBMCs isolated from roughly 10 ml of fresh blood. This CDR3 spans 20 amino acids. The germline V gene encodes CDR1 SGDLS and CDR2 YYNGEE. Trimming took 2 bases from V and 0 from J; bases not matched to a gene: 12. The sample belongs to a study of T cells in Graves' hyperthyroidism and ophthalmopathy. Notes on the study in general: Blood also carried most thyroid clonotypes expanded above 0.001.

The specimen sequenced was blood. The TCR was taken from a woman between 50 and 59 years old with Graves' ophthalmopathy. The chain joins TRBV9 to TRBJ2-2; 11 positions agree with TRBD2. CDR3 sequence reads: CASSVFPVAGGLANTGELFF. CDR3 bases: TGTGCCAGCAGCGTGTTTCCGGTAGCGGGAGGGCTGGCGAACACCGGGGAGCTGTTTTTT.